The present entry profiles one TCR beta chain with its context. Antigen unknown. The data belong to a study of shared clonotypes between healthy human individuals. About the study: Three CD4 naive, three CD4 memory, two CD8 naive and one CD8 memory plate were used per donor.

Trimming stripped 3 bases from V and 5 bases from J, with 19 bases between. CDR3 size: 16 residues. Germline assignment: CDR1 SGHNT and CDR2 YYREEE (reference sequence). Study observations and caveats: Few donors limited the genetic and exposure-history diversity represented.

How the authors handled the data: Junction-only sequences produced by ImmunoSEQ had no quality scores, so filtering differed. This table comes from immunoSEQ multiplex PCR, and its TCRdb copy is limited to in-frame clones, with some not included. V and J calls and clone size are as listed in that table; D and trimming were resolved from the DNA. The sample contains about 2.3 million clones, 93% of which appear only once. Sequences were obtained from naive CD4+ T cells from PBMCs. Subset denoted: CD45RA+ positively selected. The gene calls are TRBV5-4 and TRBJ2-3; D is perhaps TRBD1 (6 bases). The sequence was collected from a man between 18 and 35 years old in good health. Some clones in this sample may be carry-over from other donors' samples. CDR3 sequence (DNA): TGTGCCAGCAGCTCAATCCCTCGACAGGTTAGAGATACGCAGTATTTT. As protein: CASSSIPRQVRDTQYF.